Below, 17 T cell receptor beta chains from the same sample are listed, as sequenced in a study of early T cells in non-severe SARS-CoV-2 infection (TCRdb year 2021). Libraries came from 5' RACE. The data were produced on a NextSeq 500. The public reads were run again by TCRdb, first through fastp at Q25 and then through MiXCR, and only productive beta chains were kept. Identical CDR3 proteins give one entry, which carries the most common genes and DNA. The sample yields fewer than 50,000 distinct CDR3 sequences; less than 15% were counted once. Approximately 15% of the sample lies in the top ten. The specimen was whole blood. These receptors were collected from an adult who was a healthcare worker with PCR-confirmed SARS-CoV-2 infection or an uninfected control (not recorded which).

This clonotype was counted a few times. This rearrangement joins TRBV7-2 to TRBJ2-1; 7 bases are a match to TRBD2. J gave up 5 bases and V 5 bases, and 9 bases lay outside the gene matches. This CDR3 region has 15 residues. Germline V gene lookup returns CDR1 SGHTA and CDR2 FQGNSA. The CDR3 region has the DNA TGTGCCAGCAGCCCTCGTATGAGCGGGGACAATGAGCAGTTCTTC. Its translation: CASSPRMSGDNEQFF.

The chain joins TRBV7-3 to TRBJ2-1, with D uncertain. CDR3 length equals 15 residues. V was shortened by 1 base and J by 1 base, with 8 bases between the two germline ends. Germline-derived CDR1 and CDR2 are SGHTA and FQGTGA. The CDR3 reads CASSLIAESYNEQFF. The CDR3 DNA reads as TGTGCCAGCAGCTTAATCGCGGAGTCCTACAATGAGCAGTTCTTC.

V gene TRBV20-1 combines with J gene TRBJ2-7; 8 bases are shared with TRBD2. CDR3 length equals 12 residues. The germline V gene encodes CDR1 DFQATT and CDR2 SNEGSKA (reference sequence). The CDR3 DNA reads as TGCTGTGGTAAGCGGGAGCATTACGAGCAGTACTTC. This sequence encodes CCGKREHYEQYF.

This clonotype was seen a handful of times. The chain carries TRBV11-2 and TRBJ2-1, with 9 bases fitting TRBD2. The ends lost 0 bases at V and 7 bases at J; junction bases unmatched: 4. Germline V gives CDR1 SGHAT, CDR2 FQNNGV. The CDR3 is 15 amino acids. The CDR3 DNA follows: TGTGCCAGCAGCTTAGAGGCGGGAGGGCCTAATGAGCAGTTCTTC. Protein product: CASSLEAGGPNEQFF.

The table lists this clonotype with a few counts. The genes are TRBV19 and TRBJ2-5; 7 nucleotides align to TRBD1. The CDR3 consists of 15 residues. V lost 7 bases to trimming and J lost 2 bases; unmatched junction nucleotides: 10. CDR1 LNHDA and CDR2 SQIVND come from the germline V gene (reference sequence). This CDR3 reads CASKSSGTAQETQYF. CDR3 in DNA: TGTGCCAGTAAAAGTAGTGGGACAGCTCAAGAGACCCAGTACTTC.

Many counts were recorded for this clonotype. The rearrangement joins TRBV5-1 to TRBJ1-3, with D possibly being TRBD1 (5 bases). Trimming left V 2 bases short and J 4 bases short, with 16 bases between. In germline, CDR1 is SGHRS, CDR2 YFSETQ. The CDR3 has 16 residues. CDR3 sequence (DNA): TGCGCCAGCAGCTTACGAGGGGAGGGCCTCGGAAACACCATATATTTT. It is translated as CASSLRGEGLGNTIYF.

This clonotype was detected ten times or more. The rearrangement uses TRBV7-2 and TRBJ2-7; D possibly corresponds to TRBD2 (5 bases). Between the trimmed V and J ends, which lost 4 bases and 2 bases, there was a span of 12 bases. The CDR3 is 14 amino acids. The germline V gene has CDR1 SGHTA and CDR2 FQGNSA. The CDR3 coding sequence is TGTGCCAGCAGCTCCGGGATTCATACCTACGAGCAGTACTTC. It encodes CASSSGIHTYEQYF.

Ten or more counts support this clonotype. The V and J genes are TRBV5-1 and TRBJ2-7; possible D gene TRBD2, 6 bases. The CDR3 has 14 residues. Trimming left V 2 bases short and J 6 bases short, with 15 bases between. The germline gives CDR1 SGHRS, CDR2 YFSETQ. As DNA, the CDR3 is TGCGCCAGCAGCTTTAGCGGAGGGCGGCCCGAGCAGTACTTC. Translating gives CASSFSGGRPEQYF. The whole variable domain, remainder taken from reference TRBV5-1 and TRBJ2-7, is KAGVTQTPRYLIKTRGQQVTLSCSPISGHRSVSWYQQTPGQGLQFLFEYFSETQRNKGNFPGRFSGRQFSNSRSEMNVSTLELGDSALYLCASSFSGGRPEQYFGPGTRLTVT.

This clonotype was picked up one time. Given the absence of the conserved phenylalanine or tryptophan at the CDR3 end, a read error is likely. The chain is built from TRBV7-9 and TRBJ2-1; D is unresolved. Trimming took 4 bases from V and 1 from J, leaving 14 bases between them. The CDR3 consists of 16 residues. CDR1 and CDR2 (germline): SEHNR, FQNEAQ (reference sequence). The CDR3, as DNA: TGTGCCAGCAGCTCCCTGGGTTTGCGGTCCTACAATGAGCAGTTCTCC. Translation gives CASSSLGLRSYNEQFS.

V usage is TRBV6-5 and J usage is TRBJ2-7; 9 positions match TRBD1. With 3 bases clipped from V and 4 bases from J, the junction kept 7 bases outside the gene matches. Germline-derived CDR1 and CDR2 are MNHEY and SVGAGI. The CDR3 has 15 residues. The CDR3, as DNA: TGTGCCAGCAGTTATGGGACAGGGTTGGGGTACGAGCAGTACTTC. Translating it yields CASSYGTGLGYEQYF.

This chain uses TRBV7-9 with TRBJ2-1; D assignment may be TRBD1 or TRBD2 (7 bases each). This CDR3 spans 17 amino acids. Trimming left V 5 bases short and J 3 bases short, with 20 bases between. Germline CDR1 SEHNR, CDR2 FQNEAQ (reference sequence). CDR3 loop: CASSPAVTGRDYNEQFF. The CDR3 bases are TGTGCCAGCAGCCCCGCAGTGACAGGGAGGGACTACAATGAGCAGTTCTTC.

This clonotype was picked up a small number of times. The chain recombines TRBV29-1 with TRBJ2-7, with 8 bases aligning to TRBD1. The CDR3 is made up of 14 amino acids. Germline CDR1 is SQVTM and CDR2 is ANQGSEA. V gave up 3 bases and J gave up 2 bases; unmatched junction bases: 6. The CDR3 spells CSVEATGETYEQYF. The CDR3 DNA reads as TGCAGCGTTGAGGCGACAGGGGAGACCTACGAGCAGTACTTC.

The J gene is TRBJ2-3, the V gene TRBV5-4; D may match TRBD1 or TRBD2 (5 bases each). Trimming left V 4 bases short and J 4 bases short, with 19 bases between. The CDR3 covers 16 residues. Germline lookup yields CDR1 SGHNT and CDR2 YYREEE (reference sequence). The CDR3 DNA follows: TGTGCCAGCAGCGGGGTTCGGGGCAGTAGCCCAGATACGCAGTATTTT. It specifies CASSGVRGSSPDTQYF.

This clonotype was detected ten times or more. The chain combines TRBV7-2 with TRBJ2-1; D remains unclear. V gave up 0 bases and J gave up 6 bases, with 15 bases separating them. The CDR3 sequence is 16 residues long. Germline-derived CDR1 and CDR2 are SGHTA and FQGNSA. The CDR3 nucleotides are TGTGCCAGCAGCTTAGCCCAGGCGACCTGGGGCAATGAGCAGTTCTTC. It codes for CASSLAQATWGNEQFF.

V gene TRBV20-1 combines with J gene TRBJ1-5; the D is unclear. V was pared by 0 bases and J by 4 bases, with 7 bases between. Germline V CDR1 and CDR2: DFQATT, SNEGSKA (reference sequence). The CDR3 length is 13 residues. CDR3 loop: CSARDFRNQPQHF. CDR3 in DNA: TGCAGTGCTAGAGACTTTCGGAATCAGCCCCAGCATTTT.

This clonotype was observed a few times. The chain carries TRBV20-1 and TRBJ1-6; TRBD1 agrees at 7 bases. From germline, CDR1 is DFQATT and CDR2 SNEGSKA (reference sequence). CDR3 size: 14 residues. V trimming: 4 bases; J trimming: 7 bases; junction bases outside the gene matches: 7. CDR3 in amino acids: CSANRGTVNSPLHF. The DNA for the CDR3 is TGCAGTGCTAATAGGGGGACAGTAAATTCACCCCTCCACTTT.

This clonotype was recorded many times. V is TRBV5-1 and J is TRBJ1-5, with TRBD1 identical over 7 bases. The length of the CDR3 is 13 residues. Trimming at V came to 2 bases and at J to 6 bases, leaving 2 bases not matched to a gene. Germline V lookup: CDR1 SGHRS, CDR2 YFSETQ. The CDR3: CASSLTGVQPQHF. The DNA of the CDR3 is TGCGCCAGCAGCTTAACAGGGGTTCAGCCCCAGCATTTT.